These 27 T cell receptor beta chains were all obtained from the same sample, sequenced in a study. Using its own MiXCR run on the RT-PCR reads, TCRdb lists one record per CDR3 protein. Of hundreds of thousands of distinct CDR3 sequences listed, 14% are singletons. Sequences were obtained from memory CD4+ T cells from blood. These receptors were taken from a female donor in good health, serving as a healthy control.

The rearrangement uses TRBV7-8 and TRBJ2-1; D may be TRBD1 (6 bases). The CDR3 is 15 residues long. Trimming shortened V by 0 bases and J by 5 bases, and 11 bases separated the two germline ends. In germline, CDR1 is SGHVS, CDR2 FQNEAQ. As DNA, the CDR3 is TGTGCCAGCAGCTTAGCGATGGGGGCCCACAATGAGCAGTTCTTC. Encoded protein: CASSLAMGAHNEQFF.

The chain links TRBV7-9 to TRBJ1-6, with D possibly matching TRBD1 (5 bases). The CDR3 runs 16 residues. V lost 5 bases and J lost 7, with 18 bases in between. CDR1 and CDR2 (germline): SEHNR, FQNEAQ (reference sequence). As DNA, the CDR3 is TGTGCCAGCAGCCAGCGACGGCAGGGAGGGAATTCACCCCTCCACTTT. Translated, it gives CASSQRRQGGNSPLHF.

The chain combines TRBV20-1 with TRBJ1-5; TRBD1 might be the D (6 bases). In germline, CDR1 is DFQATT, CDR2 SNEGSKA (reference sequence). V lost 4 bases, J lost 2 bases, and 15 bases lay in between. This CDR3 has 15 amino acids. Written as DNA, the CDR3 is TGCAGTGCTATTACAGGGTTGGAAGGCAATCAGCCCCAGCATTTT. Protein sequence: CSAITGLEGNQPQHF.

This chain joins TRBV6-2 or TRBV6-3 and TRBJ2-5, with TRBD2 identical over 13 bases. Looked up from germline, CDR1 is MNHEY and CDR2 is SVGEGT. The CDR3 length is 16 residues. Trimming cost V 6 bases and J 5 bases; bases outside gene matches: 9. The CDR3 sequence is CASSRGLAGVDETQYF. CDR3 nucleotides: TGTGCCAGCAGCCGAGGACTAGCGGGAGTAGATGAGACCCAGTACTTC.

CDR3 protein: CASSLNSGTTLGELFF. CDR3 DNA sequence: TGTGCCAGCAGCCTAAATTCCGGGACCACCTTGGGGGAGCTGTTTTTT. The V and J genes are TRBV7-2 and TRBJ2-2; the D call may be TRBD1 or TRBD2 (5 bases each). CDR3 size: 16 residues. Germline values: CDR1 SGHTA, CDR2 FQGNSA. V lost 5 bases, J lost 8 bases, and 21 bases lay in between.

This clonotype was seen only a few times. The chain joins TRBV6-6 to TRBJ1-5; 7 nucleotides agree with TRBD1. CDR1 MNHNY and CDR2 SVGAGI come from the germline V gene (reference sequence). This CDR3 comprises 13 residues. Trimming removed 5 bases from V and 8 bases from J; junction bases left unmatched: 6. The CDR3 reads CASSTGDREPQHF. The CDR3 nucleotides are TGTGCCAGCAGTACAGGGGATCGGGAGCCCCAGCATTTT.

A few counts support this clonotype. The rearrangement links TRBV9 to TRBJ2-7; no clear D. The CDR3 sequence is 14 residues long. In germline, CDR1 is SGDLS, CDR2 YYNGEE. The V and J ends lost 0 bases and 2 bases respectively, with 9 bases between them. The CDR3 region has the DNA TGTGCCAGCAGCGTAGGGATAGGGCCCTACGAGCAGTACTTC. Protein: CASSVGIGPYEQYF.

V is TRBV18 and J is TRBJ1-1, with D possibly TRBD1 on 5 matching bases. The ends were cut back, 1 base at V and 3 bases at J, with 12 bases in the middle. Germline CDR1 reads KGHSH; CDR2 reads LQKENI. This CDR3 has 15 residues. CDR3 DNA sequence: TGTGCCAGCTCACCACGTGCGGGGGTTGACACTGAAGCTTTCTTT. Amino acid sequence: CASSPRAGVDTEAFF.

The chain joins TRBV6-5 to TRBJ2-5; D may be TRBD2 (7 bases). This CDR3 region has 16 residues. The germline V gene encodes CDR1 MNHEY and CDR2 SVGAGI. Deletions cut 0 bases from V and 4 bases from J, with 15 bases between. The CDR3 region has the DNA TGTGCCAGCAGTTACTCACCGAGGGGGGGGGGAGAGACCCAGTACTTC. This gives the protein CASSYSPRGGGETQYF.

The chain uses TRBV12-3 or TRBV12-4 and TRBJ2-2; 9 nucleotides line up with TRBD2. The CDR3 has 16 amino acids. Losses at the gene ends were 4 bases for V and 8 bases for J; bases not matched to a gene: 11. The CDR3 DNA sequence: TGTGCCAGCAGTTCCCCAGCGGGGGGCTTGTTGGGGGAGCTGTTTTTT. It yields the protein CASSSPAGGLLGELFF.

This clonotype was found a few times. V is TRBV9 and J is TRBJ1-1, with D perhaps matching TRBD1 (6 bases). Trimming took off 0 bases at V and 4 bases at J, with 7 bases between the two ends. CDR3 size: 13 residues. Germline V gene lookup returns CDR1 SGDLS and CDR2 YYNGEE. The CDR3 DNA reads TGTGCCAGCAGCGTAGGGACAGCCACTGAAGCTTTCTTT. Translation: CASSVGTATEAFF.

This clonotype has ten or more counts. DNA for the CDR3: TGTGCCAGCAGGGCCGGGACAGGGACCTACAATGAGCAGTTCTTC. It is translated as CASRAGTGTYNEQFF. This chain uses TRBV12-3 or TRBV12-4 with TRBJ2-1; 9 bases align to TRBD1. This CDR3 is built from 15 residues. V shed 6 bases and J 2 bases; nucleotides not matched to a gene: 5.

This clonotype was picked up many times. The V call is TRBV5-5, the J call TRBJ1-6, with D perhaps TRBD1 (6 bases). The CDR3 is made up of 15 amino acids. V was pared by 4 bases and J by 6 bases, with 14 bases between. Germline lookup yields CDR1 SGHKS and CDR2 YYEKEE (reference sequence). The CDR3 spells CASSRLRDTNSPLHF. The CDR3 DNA is TGTGCCAGCAGCCGGTTAAGGGACACTAATTCACCCCTCCACTTT.

The chain uses TRBV20-1 and TRBJ2-3; D is possibly TRBD2 (6 bases). The V gene lost 3 bases and the J gene lost 0 bases, with 13 bases spanning the gap. Germline V gene lookup returns CDR1 DFQATT and CDR2 SNEGSKA (reference sequence). The CDR3 runs to 15 residues. The CDR3, as DNA: TGCAGTGCTAGGTGGACTATCTCTAGCACAGATACGCAGTATTTT. This translates into CSARWTISSTDTQYF.

The chain couples TRBV30 to TRBJ1-1; 8 positions match TRBD1. The CDR3 length is 14 residues. Germline values: CDR1 GTSNPN, CDR2 SVGIG (reference sequence). The ends lost 0 bases at V and 3 bases at J; junction bases unmatched: 3. The CDR3 DNA follows: TGTGCCTGGAGTGTACAGGGGGGACACACTGAAGCTTTCTTT. Translation: CAWSVQGGHTEAFF.

The table lists this clonotype with many counts. The chain uses TRBV4-2 and TRBJ2-1, with D perhaps TRBD2 (5 bases). This CDR3 spans 16 amino acids. The germline V gene encodes CDR1 LGHNA and CDR2 YNFKEQ. V was clipped by 4 bases and J by 2 bases, with 15 bases between them. The CDR3 sequence: CASSRSHSGTYNEQFF. The CDR3 bases are TGTGCCAGCAGCCGGTCCCATTCGGGGACCTACAATGAGCAGTTCTTC.

The table lists this clonotype with many counts. The chain couples TRBV10-3 to TRBJ2-2, with D unclear. The CDR3 consists of 14 residues. Germline-derived CDR1 and CDR2 are ENHRY and SYGVKD. Trimming stripped 1 base from V and 2 bases from J, with 5 bases between. CDR3 in amino acids: CAISELDNTGELFF. The CDR3 DNA reads as TGTGCCATCAGTGAGTTGGATAACACCGGGGAGCTGTTTTTT.

This chain joins TRBV20-1 and TRBJ2-3; 7 bases line up with TRBD1. V lost 5 bases to trimming and J lost 6 bases; unmatched junction nucleotides: 8. The CDR3 is 13 amino acids. Germline-derived CDR1 and CDR2 are DFQATT and SNEGSKA (reference sequence). The chain's CDR3 is CSAHDRAGDTQYF. The DNA for the CDR3 is TGCAGTGCTCATGACAGGGCCGGGGATACGCAGTATTTT.

The chain's CDR3 is CASSRRSGTYEQYF. The CDR3 nucleotides are TGTGCCAGCAGCCGCCGGAGCGGGACTTACGAGCAGTACTTC. This rearrangement joins TRBV7-2 to TRBJ2-7; 7 nucleotides match TRBD2. The germline CDR1 and CDR2 sequences are SGHTA and FQGNSA. This CDR3 has 14 residues. J was trimmed by 4 bases and V by 5 bases; bases with no gene match: 8.

This clonotype was detected many times. This sequence joins TRBV27 and TRBJ2-2, with 9 bases that match TRBD1. Germline loops: CDR1 MNHEY, CDR2 SMNVEV (reference sequence). The ends lost 5 bases at V and 4 bases at J; junction bases unmatched: 2. This CDR3 contains 14 residues. The CDR3 sequence: CASSRQGGTGELFF. Here the CDR3 DNA reads TGTGCCAGCAGTCGACAGGGGGGCACCGGGGAGCTGTTTTTT.

The chain uses TRBV7-9 and TRBJ1-1; no definite D call. The CDR3 contains 15 residues. Germline V lookup: CDR1 SEHNR, CDR2 FQNEAQ (reference sequence). The germline V and J ends were trimmed by 2 bases and 0 bases, with 10 bases remaining between them. The CDR3: CASSLSFQMNTEAFF. The CDR3 DNA reads TGTGCCAGCAGCTTAAGTTTTCAAATGAACACTGAAGCTTTCTTT.

This clonotype was recorded a few times. In DNA, the CDR3 is TGTGCCAGCAGCTCCCCGTCGGGACCCCAAAACATTCAGTACTTC. This gives the protein CASSSPSGPQNIQYF. The J gene is TRBJ2-4, the V gene TRBV5-4; D tentatively reads TRBD1 or TRBD2 (5 bases each). Germline V lookup: CDR1 SGHNT, CDR2 YYREEE (reference sequence). The CDR3 sequence is 15 residues long. Trimming shortened V by 3 bases and J by 5 bases, and 15 bases separated the two germline ends. The full variable domain, rest sourced from reference TRBV5-4 and TRBJ2-4, is ETGVTQSPTHLIKTRGQQVTLRCSSQSGHNTVSWYQQALGQGPQFIFQYYREEENGRGNFPPRFSGLQFPNYSSELNVNALELDDSALYLCASSSPSGPQNIQYFGAGTRLSVL.

In its sample, this clonotype was seen many times. The chain joins TRBV4-3 to TRBJ2-1, with D possibly matching TRBD2 (7 bases). V gave up 3 bases and J gave up 6 bases, with 18 bases separating them. The germline V gene has CDR1 LGHNA and CDR2 YSLEER. This CDR3 is built from 16 residues. CDR3 in amino acids: CASSQDSNPGGNEQFF. Written as DNA, the CDR3 is TGCGCCAGCAGCCAGGACAGCAACCCGGGAGGCAATGAGCAGTTCTTC.

V usage is TRBV5-1 and J usage is TRBJ2-5, with 12 bases matching TRBD2. From germline, CDR1 is SGHRS and CDR2 YFSETQ. The CDR3 runs to 15 residues. With 4 bases clipped from V and 5 bases from J, the junction kept 6 bases outside the gene matches. CDR3 DNA sequence: TGCGCCAGCAGCACTAGCGGGAGGAAGATTGAGACCCAGTACTTC. It yields the protein CASSTSGRKIETQYF.

This clonotype was observed a few times. V usage is TRBV7-2 and J usage is TRBJ2-5, with D perhaps TRBD1 or TRBD2 (5 bases each). This CDR3 has 14 residues. Per the germline V gene, CDR1 is SGHTA and CDR2 is FQGNSA. Trimming left V 5 bases short and J 3 bases short, with 13 bases between. The CDR3 here is CASSEGTLEETQYF. DNA for the CDR3: TGTGCCAGCAGCGAGGGGACGCTTGAAGAGACCCAGTACTTC. Complete variable domain (other parts from reference TRBV7-2 and TRBJ2-5): GAGVSQSPSNKVTEKGKDVELRCDPISGHTALYWYRQSLGQGLEFLIYFQGNSAPDKSGLPSDRFSAERTGGSVSTLTIQRTQQEDSAVYLCASSEGTLEETQYFGPGTRLLVL.

The rearrangement uses TRBV12-3 or TRBV12-4 and TRBJ2-5, with no clear D. The CDR3 length is 15 residues. The V end was cut by 1 base, the J end by 6 bases, with 15 bases between. CDR3 amino acids: CASSLDVSLPKTQYF. The CDR3 DNA reads TGTGCCAGCAGTTTAGATGTCTCCTTGCCAAAGACCCAGTACTTC.

This rearrangement joins TRBV7-9 to TRBJ2-7; D is unclear. This CDR3 is 11 amino acids long. V lost 4 bases to trimming and J lost 7 bases, with 8 bases between them. The germline gives CDR1 SEHNR, CDR2 FQNEAQ (reference sequence). CDR3 coding DNA: TGTGCCAGCAGCTGGGCGGCTGAGCAGTACTTC. This codes for CASSWAAEQYF.